This T cell receptor beta chain was profiled in a study of T cell changes during pregnancy in multiple sclerosis. The germline CDR1 and CDR2 sequences are MNHEY and SVGAGI. The trim removed 4 bases at V and 2 bases at J, leaving 8 bases unmatched. CDR3 length: 16 amino acids. Clones were sequenced by immunoSEQ multiplex PCR, and TCRdb holds only the in-frame ones, with some missing. Among under 50,000 clones listed, nearly 90% were seen once. Sequenced material: CD8+ T cells from peripheral blood mononuclear cells, taken in the first trimester of pregnancy. This TCR was recovered from a female donor with multiple sclerosis, enrolled in a pregnancy study. The chain is built from TRBV6-5 and TRBJ1-1; TRBD1 aligns across 9 bases. The DNA for the CDR3 is TGTGCCAGCAGTTTCGCCACAGGGGGCACCAACACTGAAGCTTTCTTT. It yields the protein CASSFATGGTNTEAFF.